These 19 T cell receptor beta chains were all obtained from the same sample, sequenced in a study of T cell responses to AZD1222 COVID-19 vaccine. Clones were read by immunoSEQ multiplex PCR, and TCRdb kept only the in-frame ones, dropping some. The top ten hold approximately 8% of the sample, which has around 81,000 clones, more than 85% seen once. The input for sequencing was peripheral blood, taken 28 days after the second AZD1222 dose. Receptor source: an adult who received the AZD1222 COVID-19 vaccine.

The chain couples TRBV6-4 to TRBJ2-7; the match to TRBD1 covers 7 bases. The CDR3 has 16 residues. Germline trimming cut 1 base from V and 0 bases from J; bases unmatched to any gene: 6. Germline V gene sequence: CDR1 MRHNA, CDR2 SNTAGT. CDR3 amino acids: CASSDYRDSTSYEQYF. The CDR3 DNA is TGTGCCAGCAGTGACTACCGGGACAGCACCTCCTACGAGCAGTACTTC.

V gene TRBV6-5 combines with J gene TRBJ2-7, with D possibly being TRBD1 (5 bases). The V gene lost 0 bases and the J gene lost 7 bases, with 16 bases spanning the gap. This CDR3 is built from 15 residues. Germline V CDR1 and CDR2: MNHEY, SVGAGI. CDR3 DNA sequence: TGTGCCAGCAGTTACTCCTCAAGGGGCTCCCAAGAGCAGTACTTC. Protein product: CASSYSSRGSQEQYF.

As regards this clone: Other DNA sequences in the same sample also yield this CDR3. The CDR3 reads CASSSPRSSYEQYF. The CDR3 DNA reads as TGTGCCAGCAGCTCCCCGCGGAGTTCCTACGAGCAGTACTTC. This chain joins TRBV7-2 and TRBJ2-7; D is undetermined. This CDR3 is built from 14 residues. V was trimmed by 4 bases and J by 1 base, leaving 11 bases between them. Germline V gene data show CDR1 as SGHTA and CDR2 as FQGNSA.

The chain has TRBV19 and TRBJ2-7; 8 nucleotides agree with TRBD1. Looked up from germline, CDR1 is LNHDA and CDR2 is SQIVND (reference sequence). V was pared by 6 bases and J by 5 bases, with 9 bases of the junction left unmatched. The CDR3 contains 14 residues. Here the CDR3 reads CASRKRQGPDEQYF. The DNA of the CDR3 is TGTGCCAGTAGGAAGAGACAGGGGCCCGACGAGCAGTACTTC. The whole variable domain, remainder taken from reference TRBV19 and TRBJ2-7, is DGGITQSPKYLFRKEGQNVTLSCEQNLNHDAMYWYRQDPGQGLRLIYYSQIVNDFQKGDIAEGYSVSREKKESFPLTVTSAQKNPTAFYLCASRKRQGPDEQYFGPGTRLTVT.

This chain joins TRBV2 and TRBJ2-1; D is unresolved. The V gene's germline CDR1 is SNHLY and CDR2 FYNNEI. Trimming cost V 5 bases and J 3 bases, with 8 bases left between them. This CDR3 region has 13 residues. CDR3 nucleotide sequence: TGTGCCAGCAGTTACACAAACTACAATGAGCAGTTCTTC. It encodes CASSYTNYNEQFF.

J is TRBJ2-7 and V is TRBV5-1, with a possible D match to TRBD2 (6 bases). Germline loops: CDR1 SGHRS, CDR2 YFSETQ. The CDR3 runs to 15 residues. Trimming pared 0 bases from V and 3 bases from J, leaving 13 bases between. DNA for the CDR3: TGCGCCAGCAGCTTGGGGGAGGCGGAACTCTACGAGCAGTACTTC. Its protein is CASSLGEAELYEQYF.

J is TRBJ2-1 and V is TRBV15; 8 nucleotides line up with TRBD2. Germline V gene data show CDR1 as LNHNV and CDR2 as YYDKDF (reference sequence). V shed 2 bases, J shed 7 bases, and the junction held 7 bases outside the gene matches. The CDR3 totals 15 residues. The chain's CDR3 is CATSRTGTRGNEQFF. Here the CDR3 DNA reads TGTGCCACCAGCAGAACCGGGACTAGGGGTAATGAGCAGTTCTTC.

CDR3 nucleotide sequence: TGCGCCAGCAGCCAAGCCCGACAGGTCGGGGACTATGGCTACACCTTC. Its translation is CASSQARQVGDYGYTF. The chain carries TRBV4-1 and TRBJ1-2; weak D call: TRBD1 (6 bases). There are 16 residues in the CDR3. Germline assignment: CDR1 MGHRA and CDR2 YSYEKL. Trimming took 1 base from V and 3 from J, leaving 15 bases between them.

There are a few counts of this clone. The chain combines TRBV1 with TRBJ2-3; the table's D gene call, TRBD2, was not cross checked with the DNA. TRBV1 is deemed a pseudogene. There are 17 residues in the CDR3. CDR3 loop: CTSSQDTLAGVPDTQYF. CDR3 in DNA: TGCACCAGCAGCCAAGACACACTAGCGGGAGTCCCAGATACGCAGTATTTT.

The chain employs TRBV19 and TRBJ2-1, with 8 bases that match TRBD2. Germline V gene sequence: CDR1 LNHDA, CDR2 SQIVND (reference sequence). Trimming removed 4 bases from V and 8 bases from J; junction bases left unmatched: 4. This CDR3 region has 13 residues. The CDR3 nucleotides read TGTGCCAGTAGTAAGGGACTAGTCGATGAGCAGTTCTTC. Translating gives CASSKGLVDEQFF. The variable domain in full, with the rest retrieved from reference TRBV19 and TRBJ2-1, is DGGITQSPKYLFRKEGQNVTLSCEQNLNHDAMYWYRQDPGQGLRLIYYSQIVNDFQKGDIAEGYSVSREKKESFPLTVTSAQKNPTAFYLCASSKGLVDEQFFGPGTRLTVL.

The J gene is TRBJ1-1, the V gene TRBV2; D gene ambiguous. The CDR3 is 14 amino acids. V was trimmed by 8 bases and J by 5 bases, leaving 18 bases between them. CDR1 is SNHLY and CDR2 is FYNNEI in the germline V gene. As DNA, the CDR3 is TGTGCCAGCGCCCGGGTCCCCATAGGGACTGAAGCTTTCTTT. The encoded protein is CASARVPIGTEAFF.

V and J are TRBV28 and TRBJ1-2, with D unclear. The CDR3 covers 18 residues. The V end lost 4 bases, the J end lost 4 bases, and 25 bases lay between the germline ends. Germline V gene lookup returns CDR1 MDHEN and CDR2 SYDVKM. The CDR3 bases are TGTGCCAGCAGTTGGACCACTCCAGCGGGTCCCTCGGTCTATGGCTACACCTTC. It codes for CASSWTTPAGPSVYGYTF.

The chain employs TRBV3-1 (or the pseudogene TRBV3-2) and TRBJ2-2, with TRBD2 matching 8 bases. The germline CDR1 and CDR2 sequences are LGHDT and YNNKEL (reference sequence). Trimming at V came to 6 bases and at J to 2 bases, leaving 8 bases not matched to a gene. This CDR3 spans 16 amino acids. CDR3 in amino acids: CASRPTSGRNTGELFF. For the CDR3, the DNA is TGTGCCAGCAGACCTACTAGCGGTCGAAACACCGGGGAGCTGTTTTTT.

The chain employs TRBV2 and TRBJ1-1, with no clear D. The CDR3 runs to 14 residues. V lost 7 bases and J 1 base, leaving 13 bases between the germline ends. Per germline, CDR1 SNHLY and CDR2 FYNNEI. CDR3 in DNA: TGTGCCAGCACCGAGTGGGGTGGGAACACTGAAGCTTTCTTT. This translates into CASTEWGGNTEAFF.

The V gene is TRBV5-6, the J gene TRBJ1-5; no firm D call. Germline-derived CDR1 and CDR2 are SGHDT and YYEEEE. V was pared by 1 base and J by 6 bases, with 14 bases between. The CDR3 runs 15 residues. The CDR3 spells CASSLRSGGFQPQHF. The CDR3 region has the DNA TGTGCCAGCAGCTTGCGATCGGGAGGATTTCAGCCCCAGCATTTT.

The V gene is TRBV5-1, the J gene TRBJ2-1; D possibly matches TRBD1 or TRBD2 (7 bases each). Trimming shortened V by 4 bases and J by 3 bases, and 14 bases separated the two germline ends. Germline V lookup: CDR1 SGHRS, CDR2 YFSETQ. The CDR3 runs to 15 residues. This CDR3 is CASSGGDRNYNEQFF. CDR3 coding DNA: TGCGCCAGCAGCGGGGGGGACAGAAACTACAATGAGCAGTTCTTC.

The chain joins TRBV5-4 to TRBJ2-1; 9 bases line up with TRBD1. The V gene end was trimmed by 0 bases and the J gene end by 4 bases; junction bases not matched to a gene: 2. Germline V gives CDR1 SGHNT, CDR2 YYREEE (reference sequence). This CDR3 comprises 15 residues. CDR3 coding DNA: TGTGCCAGCAGCTTGGACGGACAGGGGTACAATGAGCAGTTCTTC. This sequence encodes CASSLDGQGYNEQFF.

The chain carries TRBV11-2 and TRBJ2-7; maybe TRBD1 (6 bases). Germline CDR1 is SGHAT and CDR2 is FQNNGV. Trimming took 4 bases from V and 3 from J, leaving 10 bases between them. This CDR3 is built from 13 residues. CDR3 in DNA: TGTGCCAGCAGCTGGGGGCAGAACTACGAGCAGTACTTC. Residues: CASSWGQNYEQYF.

The chain recombines TRBV4-1 with TRBJ1-5; D remains unclear. Germline V gives CDR1 MGHRA, CDR2 YSYEKL. The CDR3 covers 15 residues. V was pared by 0 bases and J by 5 bases, with 11 bases between. CDR3 in amino acids: CASSQESSGHQPQHF. CDR3 DNA: TGCGCCAGCAGCCAAGAGTCGTCAGGTCATCAGCCCCAGCATTTT.